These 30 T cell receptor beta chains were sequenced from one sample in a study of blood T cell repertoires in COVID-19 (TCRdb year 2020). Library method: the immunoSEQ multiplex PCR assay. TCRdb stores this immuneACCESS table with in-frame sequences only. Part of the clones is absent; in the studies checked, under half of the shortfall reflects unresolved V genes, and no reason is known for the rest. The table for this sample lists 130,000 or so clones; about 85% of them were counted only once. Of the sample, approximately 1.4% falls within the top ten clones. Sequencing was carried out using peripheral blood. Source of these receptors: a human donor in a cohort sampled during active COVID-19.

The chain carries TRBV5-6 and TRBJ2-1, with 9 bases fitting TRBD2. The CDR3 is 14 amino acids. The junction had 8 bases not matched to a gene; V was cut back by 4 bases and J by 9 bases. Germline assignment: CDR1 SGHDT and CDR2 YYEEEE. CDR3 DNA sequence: TGTGCCAGCAGCCCCTTAGCGGGAGTAAGTGAGCAGTTCTTC. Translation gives CASSPLAGVSEQFF.

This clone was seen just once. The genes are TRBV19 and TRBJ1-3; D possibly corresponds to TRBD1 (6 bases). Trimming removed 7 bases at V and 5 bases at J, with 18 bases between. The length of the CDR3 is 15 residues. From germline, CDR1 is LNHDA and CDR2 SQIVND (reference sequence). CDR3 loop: CASTPAGGLRNTIYF. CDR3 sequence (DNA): TGTGCCAGTACCCCGGCCGGGGGGCTGAGAAACACCATATATTTT.

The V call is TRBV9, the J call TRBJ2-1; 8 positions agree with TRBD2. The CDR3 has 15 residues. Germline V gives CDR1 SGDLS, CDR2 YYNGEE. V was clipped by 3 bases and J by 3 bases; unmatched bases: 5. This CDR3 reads CASSAGLANYNEQFF. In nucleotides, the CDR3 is TGTGCCAGCAGCGCCGGACTAGCAAACTACAATGAGCAGTTCTTC.

CDR3 protein: CASSDPGQALIILHF. The DNA of the CDR3 is TGTGCCAGCAGTGACCCGGGACAGGCCCTCATCATCCTCCACTTT. This rearrangement joins TRBV2 to TRBJ1-6; 8 bases line up with TRBD1. The CDR3 totals 15 residues. Germline loops: CDR1 SNHLY, CDR2 FYNNEI. V lost 3 bases, J lost 15 bases, and 13 bases stayed unmatched.

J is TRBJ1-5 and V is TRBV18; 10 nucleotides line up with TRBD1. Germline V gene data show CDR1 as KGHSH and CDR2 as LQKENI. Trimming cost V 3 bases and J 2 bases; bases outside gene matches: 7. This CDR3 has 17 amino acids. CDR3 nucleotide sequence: TGTGCCAGCTCACCGACAGGGGGCGCCCCGGGCAATCAGCCCCAGCATTTT. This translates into CASSPTGGAPGNQPQHF.

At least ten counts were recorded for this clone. CDR3 protein: CASSVGLDRSSYEQYF. DNA for the CDR3: TGTGCCAGCAGCGTAGGTCTGGACAGGAGCTCCTACGAGCAGTACTTC. The rearrangement links TRBV9 to TRBJ2-7; the match to TRBD1 covers 7 bases. Trimming at V came to 0 bases and at J to 0 bases, leaving 6 bases not matched to a gene. From germline, CDR1 is SGDLS and CDR2 YYNGEE. There are 16 residues in the CDR3.

CDR3 amino acids: CASSFNGQNSPLHF. The CDR3 DNA reads as TGTGCCAGCAGTTTCAATGGACAGAATTCACCCCTCCACTTT. The gene calls are TRBV6-5 and TRBJ1-6; possibly TRBD1 for D (6 bases). The CDR3 is made up of 14 amino acids. Germline V gene lookup returns CDR1 MNHEY and CDR2 SVGAGI. The ends were cut back, 4 bases at V and 7 bases at J, with 11 bases in the middle.

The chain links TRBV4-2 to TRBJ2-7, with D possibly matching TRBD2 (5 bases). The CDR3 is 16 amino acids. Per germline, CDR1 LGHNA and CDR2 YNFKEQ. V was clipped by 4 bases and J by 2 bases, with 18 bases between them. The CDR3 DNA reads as TGTGCCAGCAGCCCGAGCGGTGGGAGTAGGGCCTACGAGCAGTACTTC. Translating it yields CASSPSGGSRAYEQYF.

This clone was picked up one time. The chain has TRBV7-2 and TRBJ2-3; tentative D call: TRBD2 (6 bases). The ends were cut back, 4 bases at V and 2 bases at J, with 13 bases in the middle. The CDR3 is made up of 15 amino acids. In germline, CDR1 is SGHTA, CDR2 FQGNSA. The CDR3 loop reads CASSSTRLDTDTQYF. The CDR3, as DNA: TGTGCCAGCAGCTCAACCCGACTAGACACAGATACGCAGTATTTT.

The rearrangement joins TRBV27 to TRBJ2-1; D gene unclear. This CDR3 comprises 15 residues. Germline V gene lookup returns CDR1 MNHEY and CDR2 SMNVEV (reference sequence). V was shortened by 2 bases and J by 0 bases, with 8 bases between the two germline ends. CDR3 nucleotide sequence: TGTGCCAGCAGTTTAATTGCTAGCTCCTACAATGAGCAGTTCTTC. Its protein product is CASSLIASSYNEQFF.

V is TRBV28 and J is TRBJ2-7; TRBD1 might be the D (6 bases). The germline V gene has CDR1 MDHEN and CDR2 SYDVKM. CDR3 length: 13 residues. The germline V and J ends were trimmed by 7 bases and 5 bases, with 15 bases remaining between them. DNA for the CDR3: TGTGCCAGCAACCCCCTCAGGGGCCACGAGCAGTACTTC. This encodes CASNPLRGHEQYF.

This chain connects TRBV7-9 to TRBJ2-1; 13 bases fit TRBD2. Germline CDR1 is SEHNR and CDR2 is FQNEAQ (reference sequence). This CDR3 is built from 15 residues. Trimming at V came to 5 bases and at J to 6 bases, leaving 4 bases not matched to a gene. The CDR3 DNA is TGTGCCAGCAGCCCTCGACTAGCGGGAGGCAATGAGCAGTTCTTC. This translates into CASSPRLAGGNEQFF.

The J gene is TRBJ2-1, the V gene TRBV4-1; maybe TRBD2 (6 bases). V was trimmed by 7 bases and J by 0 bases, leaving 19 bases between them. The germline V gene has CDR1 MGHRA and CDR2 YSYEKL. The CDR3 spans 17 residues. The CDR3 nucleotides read TGCGCCAGCACTGCACACCTAGCGCTCTTCTCCTACAATGAGCAGTTCTTC. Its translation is CASTAHLALFSYNEQFF.

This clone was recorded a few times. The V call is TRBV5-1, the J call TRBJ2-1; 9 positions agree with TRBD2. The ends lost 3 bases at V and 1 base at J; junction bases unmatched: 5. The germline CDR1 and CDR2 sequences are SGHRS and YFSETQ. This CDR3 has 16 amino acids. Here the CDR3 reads CASSSIAGASYNEQFF. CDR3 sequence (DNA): TGCGCCAGCAGCTCTATAGCGGGAGCGTCCTACAATGAGCAGTTCTTC.

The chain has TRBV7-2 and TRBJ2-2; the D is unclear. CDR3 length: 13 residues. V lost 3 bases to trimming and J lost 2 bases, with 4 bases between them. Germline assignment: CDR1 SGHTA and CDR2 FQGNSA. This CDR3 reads CASSFRNTGELFF. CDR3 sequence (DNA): TGTGCCAGCAGCTTTCGTAACACCGGGGAGCTGTTTTTT.

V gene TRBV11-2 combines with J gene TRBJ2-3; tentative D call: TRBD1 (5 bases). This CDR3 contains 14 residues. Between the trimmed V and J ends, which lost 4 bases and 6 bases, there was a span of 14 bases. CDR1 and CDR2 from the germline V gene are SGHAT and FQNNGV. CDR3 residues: CASSSGHHLDTQYF. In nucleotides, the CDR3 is TGTGCCAGCAGCTCCGGACACCACCTGGATACGCAGTATTTT.

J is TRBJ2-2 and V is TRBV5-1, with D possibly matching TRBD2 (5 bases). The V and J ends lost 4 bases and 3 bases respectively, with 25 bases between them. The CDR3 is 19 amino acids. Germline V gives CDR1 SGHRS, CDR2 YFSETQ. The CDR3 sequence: CASSPRLSGWTADTGELFF. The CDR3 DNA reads TGCGCCAGCAGCCCCCGTTTATCGGGATGGACGGCGGACACCGGGGAGCTGTTTTTT.

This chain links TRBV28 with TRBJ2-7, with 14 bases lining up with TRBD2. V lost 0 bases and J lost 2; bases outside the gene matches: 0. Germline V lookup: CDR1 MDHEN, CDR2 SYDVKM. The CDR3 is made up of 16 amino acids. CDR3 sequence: CASSLWTSGRAYEQYF. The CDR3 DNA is TGTGCCAGCAGTTTATGGACTAGCGGGAGGGCCTACGAGCAGTACTTC.

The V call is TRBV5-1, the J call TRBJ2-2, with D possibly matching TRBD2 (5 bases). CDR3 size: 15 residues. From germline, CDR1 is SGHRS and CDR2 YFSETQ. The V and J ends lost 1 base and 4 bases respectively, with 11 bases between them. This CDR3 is CASSLSRGGTGELFF. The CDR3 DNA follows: TGCGCCAGCAGCTTGTCTCGTGGAGGCACCGGGGAGCTGTTTTTT.

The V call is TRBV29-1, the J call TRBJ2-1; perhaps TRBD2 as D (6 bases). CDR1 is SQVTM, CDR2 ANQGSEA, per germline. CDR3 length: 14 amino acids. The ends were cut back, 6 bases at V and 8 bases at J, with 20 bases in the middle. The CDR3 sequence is CSVAGGPPTYEQFF. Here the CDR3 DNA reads TGCAGCGTCGCCGGAGGGCCCCCTACATATGAGCAGTTCTTC.

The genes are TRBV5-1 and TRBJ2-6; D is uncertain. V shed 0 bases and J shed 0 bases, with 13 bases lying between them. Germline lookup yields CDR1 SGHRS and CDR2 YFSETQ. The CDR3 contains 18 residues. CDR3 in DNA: TGCGCCAGCAGCTTGGGCAGTATTACAGTCTCTGGGGCCAACGTCCTGACTTTC. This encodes CASSLGSITVSGANVLTF.

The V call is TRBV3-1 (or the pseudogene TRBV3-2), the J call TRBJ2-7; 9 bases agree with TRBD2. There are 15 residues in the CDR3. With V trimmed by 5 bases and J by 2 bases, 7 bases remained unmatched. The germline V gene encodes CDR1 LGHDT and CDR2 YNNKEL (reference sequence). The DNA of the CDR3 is TGTGCCAGCAGCGCCTCTAGCGGGGCCCCCTACGAGCAGTACTTC. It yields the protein CASSASSGAPYEQYF.

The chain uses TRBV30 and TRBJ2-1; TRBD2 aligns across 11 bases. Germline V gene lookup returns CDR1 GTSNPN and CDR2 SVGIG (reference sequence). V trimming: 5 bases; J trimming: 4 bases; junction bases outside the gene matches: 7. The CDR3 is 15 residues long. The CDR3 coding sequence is TGTGCCTGGCAAACAACTAGCGGGAGTTACAATGAGCAGTTCTTC. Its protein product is CAWQTTSGSYNEQFF.

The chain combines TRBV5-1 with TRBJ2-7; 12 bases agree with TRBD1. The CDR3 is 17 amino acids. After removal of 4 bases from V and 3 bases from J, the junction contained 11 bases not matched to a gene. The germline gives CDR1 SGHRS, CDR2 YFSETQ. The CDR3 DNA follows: TGCGCCAGCAGCCCCGGGACAGGGGGCGCAAGGGACTACGAGCAGTACTTC. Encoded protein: CASSPGTGGARDYEQYF.

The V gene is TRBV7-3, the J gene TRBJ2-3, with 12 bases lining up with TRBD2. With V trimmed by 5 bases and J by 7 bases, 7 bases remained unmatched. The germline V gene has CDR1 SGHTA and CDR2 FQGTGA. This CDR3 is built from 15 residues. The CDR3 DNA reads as TGTGCCAGCAGCCCAGGACTAGCGGGACCAAATACGCAGTATTTT. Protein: CASSPGLAGPNTQYF.

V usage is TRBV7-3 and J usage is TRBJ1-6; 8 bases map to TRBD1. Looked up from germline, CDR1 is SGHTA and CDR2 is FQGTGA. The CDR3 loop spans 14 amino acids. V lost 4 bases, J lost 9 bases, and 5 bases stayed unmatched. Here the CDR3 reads CASSSAGGSSPLHF. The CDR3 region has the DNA TGTGCCAGCAGCTCGGCAGGGGGCTCTTCACCCCTCCACTTT.

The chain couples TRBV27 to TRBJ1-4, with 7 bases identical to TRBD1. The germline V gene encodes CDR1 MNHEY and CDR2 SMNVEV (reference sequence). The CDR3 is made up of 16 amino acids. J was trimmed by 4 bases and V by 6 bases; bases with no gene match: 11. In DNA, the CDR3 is TGTGCCAGCAGCCCCATTACAGGGGTAGTTAATGAAAAACTGTTTTTT. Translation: CASSPITGVVNEKLFF.

The CDR3 protein is CASGLAGLAGSYNEQFF. The CDR3 DNA reads as TGTGCTAGTGGTTTGGCGGGACTAGCGGGTTCCTACAATGAGCAGTTCTTC. V is TRBV12-5 and J is TRBJ2-1, with 12 positions matching TRBD2. Unmatched junction bases numbered 2, after V lost 1 base and J lost 1 base. The CDR3 loop spans 17 amino acids. Per the germline V gene, CDR1 is LGHNT and CDR2 is FRNRAP.

DNA for the CDR3: TGTGCCAGTAGTATAGCCAGGGGGTTAATAGATACGCAGTATTTT. Amino acids: CASSIARGLIDTQYF. The chain recombines TRBV19 with TRBJ2-3; 7 positions agree with TRBD1. Trimming took 1 base from V and 5 from J; bases not matched to a gene: 6. Germline V lookup: CDR1 LNHDA, CDR2 SQIVND (reference sequence). The CDR3 covers 15 residues.

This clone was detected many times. CDR3 in DNA: TGCGCCAGCAGCTTACAGGGTAGGACAGATACGCAGTATTTT. This translates into CASSLQGRTDTQYF. The chain uses TRBV5-1 and TRBJ2-3; weak D call: TRBD1 (6 bases). Germline CDR1 reads SGHRS; CDR2 reads YFSETQ. The CDR3 sequence is 14 residues long. Trimming pared 2 bases from V and 3 bases from J, leaving 10 bases between.